Only one count was recorded for the clone carrying this TCR beta chain. No antigen is known for it. RNA transcripts were the template for amplifying TCR beta CDR3 regions. First-round RT-PCR with HTBI primers amplified the TCR CDR3 region. Each CDR3 protein gets one entry after TCRdb re-called the multiplex PCR reads with MiXCR. The table records about 500,000 distinct CDR3 sequences, 16% of them present only once. The data were obtained in a study of T cells in Graves' hyperthyroidism and ophthalmopathy. General study results and limits: Median prediction lead before ophthalmopathy onset was 6.5 months with the model.

The CDR3 is made up of 13 amino acids. Trimming took off 5 bases at V and 6 bases at J, with 15 bases between the two ends. Germline V gene sequence: CDR1 SGHKS, CDR2 YYEKEE (reference sequence). Researchers defined stable Graves' hyperthyroidism as no ophthalmopathy progression within 18 months. Among the patients, aged 18 to 65, hyperthyroidism was newly diagnosed and had lasted under 2 months. Fresh peripheral blood, approximately 9.6 ml, yielded the PBMCs. This sequence was found in a woman between 18 and 29 years old with Graves' hyperthyroidism. The sequencing sample was made of blood. The V and J genes are TRBV5-5 and TRBJ2-7; possible D gene TRBD1, 7 bases. This CDR3 reads CASRRGQTPEQYF. The CDR3 nucleotides read TGTGCCAGCAGGCGGGGACAGACGCCCGAGCAGTACTTC.